This T cell receptor beta chain was identified during a study of T cells after yellow fever vaccination. Broader study findings: When the response was secondary, it was weaker but reached its peak faster, day 5 versus 15. Most primary-vaccination clones reappeared after the booster (approximately 97% CD4, 75% to 90% CD8).

This clonotype came up many times. Its antigen is as yet unknown. Per germline, CDR1 MNHEY and CDR2 SMNVEV (reference sequence). Trimming took 5 bases from V and 5 from J; bases not matched to a gene: 6. The CDR3 is 14 amino acids. They built TCR cDNA with 5'RACE template switching, a step that put in a universal primer site and UMIs. Each CDR3 protein is one row after TCRdb ran MiXCR on the 5' RACE reads. Found here are hundreds of thousands of distinct CDR3 sequences, less than 4.5% of them singletons; the top ten hold about 25%. The receptor was isolated from a man between 18 and 29 years old who received the YFV17D yellow fever vaccine. The chain combines TRBV27 with TRBJ2-1, with TRBD1 identical over 7 bases. Material: PBMCs, obtained on the day of the yellow fever booster vaccination. The chain's CDR3 is CASSSDRADNEQFF. The CDR3 bases are TGTGCCAGCAGTAGCGACAGGGCCGACAATGAGCAGTTCTTC.